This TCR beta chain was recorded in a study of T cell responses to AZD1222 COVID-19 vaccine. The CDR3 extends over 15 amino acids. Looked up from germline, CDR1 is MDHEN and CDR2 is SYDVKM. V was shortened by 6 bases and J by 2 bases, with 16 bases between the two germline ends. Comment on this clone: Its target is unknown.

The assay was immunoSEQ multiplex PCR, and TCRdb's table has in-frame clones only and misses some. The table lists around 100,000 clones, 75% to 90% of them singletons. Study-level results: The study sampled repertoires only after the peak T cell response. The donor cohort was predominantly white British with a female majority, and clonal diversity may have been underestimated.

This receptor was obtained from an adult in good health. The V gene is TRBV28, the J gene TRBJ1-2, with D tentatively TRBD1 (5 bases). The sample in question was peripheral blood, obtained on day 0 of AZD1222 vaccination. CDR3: CASRTSREMNYGYTF. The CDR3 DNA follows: TGTGCCAGCAGAACATCCAGGGAGATGAACTATGGCTACACCTTC.